The source of this T cell receptor (beta chain) is a study of T cell responses to AZD1222 COVID-19 vaccine. Study findings and constraints: Dominant CD4 TCR responses targeted spike regions 160-218 and 743-854. Most donors were white British, females outnumbered males, and clonal diversity was possibly underestimated.

V trimming: 5 bases; J trimming: 7 bases; junction bases outside the gene matches: 8. Per germline, CDR1 SGHTA and CDR2 FQGNSA. The CDR3 extends over 14 amino acids. Sequencing used immunoSEQ multiplex PCR; TCRdb keeps in-frame clones, though not all of them. This sample carries 150,000 or so clones, less than 90% of them seen once, and the ten largest clones take 1.5% to 2%. With regard to this clone: Its antigen is undetermined.

Material: peripheral blood, obtained on day 0 of AZD1222 vaccination. V usage is TRBV7-2 and J usage is TRBJ1-5, with TRBD1 identical over 7 bases. The clonotype comes from an adult in good health. The CDR3: CASSQGQPGQPQHF. The CDR3 DNA sequence: TGTGCCAGCAGCCAGGGACAGCCAGGACAGCCCCAGCATTTT.